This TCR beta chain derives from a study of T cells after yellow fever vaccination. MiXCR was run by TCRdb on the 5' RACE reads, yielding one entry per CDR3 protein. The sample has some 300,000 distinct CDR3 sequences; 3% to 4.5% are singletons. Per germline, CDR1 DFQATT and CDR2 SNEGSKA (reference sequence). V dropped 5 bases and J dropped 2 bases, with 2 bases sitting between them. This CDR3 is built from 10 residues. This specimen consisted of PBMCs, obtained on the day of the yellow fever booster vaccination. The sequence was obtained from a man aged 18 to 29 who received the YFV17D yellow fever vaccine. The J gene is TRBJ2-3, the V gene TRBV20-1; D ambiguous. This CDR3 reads CSALTDTQYF. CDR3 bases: TGCAGTGCTCTCACAGATACGCAGTATTTT.